These 29 T cell receptor beta chains were sequenced from one sample in a study of PD-1 and CTLA-4 blockade in melanoma. Profiling relied on immunoSEQ multiplex PCR, and the TCRdb table lists in-frame clones only, not all of them. The profile shows tens of thousands of clones, about 88% of them singletons. Sample: CD8+ T cells from peripheral blood, taken from a patient given anti-PD-1 treatment. The source of these receptors is a human donor with melanoma.

This chain uses TRBV6-1 with TRBJ1-2; the D is unclear. The ends were cut back, 3 bases at V and 4 bases at J, with 6 bases in the middle. Per the germline V gene, CDR1 is MNHNS and CDR2 is SASEGT. The CDR3 totals 12 residues. This CDR3 is CASSDRSYGYTF. Here the CDR3 DNA reads TGTGCCAGCAGTGATCGGAGCTATGGCTACACCTTC.

V and J are TRBV7-2 and TRBJ2-1; TRBD2 agrees at 9 bases. Germline V lookup: CDR1 SGHTA, CDR2 FQGNSA. This CDR3 contains 14 residues. V lost 5 bases, J lost 13 bases, and 12 bases stayed unmatched. Written as DNA, the CDR3 is TGTGCCAGCAGCCCTGGGACTAGCTCCACAATACAGTTCTTC. Protein: CASSPGTSSTIQFF.

The rearrangement joins TRBV9 to TRBJ2-7; D not resolved. The CDR3 is 14 residues long. In germline, CDR1 is SGDLS, CDR2 YYNGEE. Deletions cut 0 bases from V and 7 bases from J, with 14 bases between. The CDR3 DNA follows: TGTGCCAGCAGCGTAGGGGGTGGGCAGATGGAGCAGTACTTC. It codes for CASSVGGGQMEQYF.

This chain links TRBV4-3 with TRBJ2-1; 9 bases match TRBD2. Losses at the gene ends were 3 bases for V and 0 bases for J; bases not matched to a gene: 3. The CDR3 spans 16 residues. In germline, CDR1 is LGHNA, CDR2 YSLEER. The CDR3 here is CASSHQRGASYNEQFF. The CDR3 nucleotides read TGCGCCAGCAGCCATCAGCGGGGGGCCTCCTACAATGAGCAGTTCTTC.

The chain joins TRBV14 to TRBJ2-2; D is unclear. The CDR3 has 18 residues. Germline values: CDR1 SGHDN, CDR2 FVKESK. Trimming removed 0 bases from V and 3 bases from J, with 17 bases in between. The CDR3 DNA reads as TGTGCCAGCAGCCAAGATGAGGAGCCCCGGCAGGACACCGGGGAGCTGTTTTTT. As protein: CASSQDEEPRQDTGELFF.

V and J are TRBV28 and TRBJ2-2; no reliable D call. Between the trimmed V and J ends, which lost 1 base and 2 bases, there was a span of 8 bases. From germline, CDR1 is MDHEN and CDR2 SYDVKM. This CDR3 has 15 residues. CDR3 in DNA: TGTGCCAGCAGTTTATATGCAGTAAACACCGGGGAGCTGTTTTTT. Translated, it gives CASSLYAVNTGELFF. Full variable domain (missing parts from reference TRBV28 and TRBJ2-2): DVKVTQSSRYLVKRTGEKVFLECVQDMDHENMFWYRQDPGLGLRLIYFSYDVKMKEKGDIPEGYSVSREKKERFSLILESASTNQTSMYLCASSLYAVNTGELFFGEGSRLTVL.

This sequence joins TRBV30 and TRBJ2-6; D unresolved. The CDR3 covers 14 residues. Germline V lookup: CDR1 GTSNPN, CDR2 SVGIG (reference sequence). Trimming removed 0 bases at V and 3 bases at J, with 6 bases between. In DNA, the CDR3 is TGTGCCTGGAGTGTTATCGATGGGGCCAACGTCCTGACTTTC. This sequence encodes CAWSVIDGANVLTF.

This clone turned up a few times. CDR3 protein: CASSTTGKGLGTEAFF. The DNA for the CDR3 is TGTGCCAGCAGCACGACGGGGAAGGGATTGGGCACTGAAGCTTTCTTT. This chain uses TRBV7-9 with TRBJ1-1; no reliable D call. Trimming shortened V by 5 bases and J by 4 bases, and 20 bases separated the two germline ends. Germline V gene lookup returns CDR1 SEHNR and CDR2 FQNEAQ (reference sequence). The CDR3 has 16 amino acids. The full variable domain, in which reference TRBV7-9 and TRBJ1-1 provide the parts outside the CDR3, is DTGVSQNPRHKITKRGQNVTFRCDPISEHNRLYWYRQTLGQGPEFLTYFQNEAQLEKSRLLSDRFSAERPKGSFSTLEIQRTEQGDSAMYLCASSTTGKGLGTEAFFGQGTRLTVV.

The V gene is TRBV12-3 or TRBV12-4, the J gene TRBJ2-7; D ambiguous. V lost 5 bases and J 0 bases, leaving 8 bases between the germline ends. This CDR3 has 13 amino acids. This CDR3 reads CASSRPGSYEQYF. The CDR3 DNA is TGTGCCAGCAGTCGCCCCGGCTCCTACGAGCAGTACTTC.

The rearrangement joins TRBV28 to TRBJ2-5; D is uncertain. Germline loops: CDR1 MDHEN, CDR2 SYDVKM. Trimming pared 6 bases from V and 0 bases from J, leaving 11 bases between. This CDR3 is 14 amino acids long. CDR3 nucleotides: TGTGCCAGCAGCCCCACTTCGTACCAAGAGACCCAGTACTTC. Amino acid sequence: CASSPTSYQETQYF.

V gene TRBV19 combines with J gene TRBJ1-2; D possibly corresponds to TRBD1 (5 bases). The V gene's germline CDR1 is LNHDA and CDR2 SQIVND (reference sequence). The germline V and J ends were trimmed by 1 base and 2 bases, with 17 bases remaining between them. CDR3 length: 17 residues. CDR3: CASSIGGAGPGNYGYTF. DNA of the CDR3: TGTGCCAGTAGTATAGGAGGCGCAGGGCCAGGAAACTATGGCTACACCTTC.

This clone appeared once. The gene calls are TRBV28 and TRBJ1-4, with a possible D match to TRBD1 (5 bases). Germline CDR1 is MDHEN and CDR2 is SYDVKM. The CDR3 has 13 residues. V lost 6 bases, J lost 4 bases, and 9 bases lay in between. The CDR3 spells CASSPDSNEKLFF. Written as DNA, the CDR3 is TGTGCCAGCAGCCCCGACAGTAATGAAAAACTGTTTTTT.

The genes are TRBV5-4 and TRBJ1-2; TRBD1 agrees at 9 bases. The CDR3 consists of 14 residues. CDR1 SGHNT and CDR2 YYREEE come from the germline V gene (reference sequence). V shed 4 bases, J shed 8 bases, and the junction held 9 bases outside the gene matches. CDR3 bases: TGTGCCAGCAGCGAGGGACAGGGCTTAGGGGGCTACACCTTC. It codes for CASSEGQGLGGYTF. The whole variable domain, filled in from reference TRBV5-4 and TRBJ1-2, reads ETGVTQSPTHLIKTRGQQVTLRCSSQSGHNTVSWYQQALGQGPQFIFQYYREEENGRGNFPPRFSGLQFPNYSSELNVNALELDDSALYLCASSEGQGLGGYTFGSGTRLTVV.

The V and J genes are TRBV19 and TRBJ2-1; D is possibly TRBD2 (5 bases). Germline CDR1 reads LNHDA; CDR2 reads SQIVND (reference sequence). V was pared by 3 bases and J by 10 bases, with 10 bases between. The CDR3 is 12 amino acids. The CDR3 DNA follows: TGTGCCAGTAGTATGGGGAGTTACGAGCAGTTCTTC. This codes for CASSMGSYEQFF.

This chain uses TRBV2 with TRBJ2-5; 15 nucleotides align to TRBD2. Trimming took 6 bases from V and 5 from J; bases not matched to a gene: 4. From germline, CDR1 is SNHLY and CDR2 FYNNEI. The CDR3 consists of 15 residues. CDR3 DNA: TGTGCCAGCAGCGGACTAGCGGGGGGGCCGGAGACCCAGTACTTC. It specifies CASSGLAGGPETQYF. Variable domain in full (rest from reference TRBV2 and TRBJ2-5): EPEVTQTPSHQVTQMGQEVILRCVPISNHLYFYWYRQILGQKVEFLVSFYNNEISEKSEIFDDQFSVERPDGSNFTLKIRSTKLEDSAMYFCASSGLAGGPETQYFGPGTRLLVL.

The chain links TRBV5-8 to TRBJ2-1; 7 nucleotides align to TRBD2. The CDR3 length is 12 residues. V lost 8 bases, J lost 3 bases, and 2 bases stayed unmatched. Germline CDR1 is SGHTS and CDR2 is YDEGEE. The CDR3 bases are TGTGCCAGGGGGGGGGTCTACAATGAGCAGTTCTTC. Amino acids: CARGGVYNEQFF.

For the CDR3, the DNA is TGCGCCAGCAGCCAAGAAGGTAGCGGGGCCGGTTCTGAGCAGTTCTTC. Translation: CASSQEGSGAGSEQFF. V gene TRBV4-1 combines with J gene TRBJ2-1, with TRBD2 matching 8 bases. The CDR3 is made up of 16 amino acids. Per germline, CDR1 MGHRA and CDR2 YSYEKL. Trimming removed 0 bases from V and 9 bases from J; junction bases left unmatched: 10.

This chain connects TRBV3-1 (or the pseudogene TRBV3-2) to TRBJ1-1; D remains unclear. V lost 3 bases, J lost 7 bases, and 15 bases lay in between. Germline CDR1 LGHDT, CDR2 YNNKEL (reference sequence). The CDR3 consists of 14 residues. As DNA, the CDR3 is TGTGCCAGCAGCCAGGATCTGGGGTTCAGTGAAGCTTTCTTT. As protein: CASSQDLGFSEAFF.

This chain joins TRBV5-5 and TRBJ1-1; 12 positions match TRBD1. Germline CDR1 reads SGHKS; CDR2 reads YYEKEE (reference sequence). The CDR3 is made up of 17 amino acids. V was pared by 1 base and J by 5 bases, with 9 bases of the junction left unmatched. The CDR3 spells CASSLRDRGPAETEAFF. The CDR3 coding sequence is TGTGCCAGCAGCTTGCGGGACAGGGGGCCGGCGGAAACTGAAGCTTTCTTT.

The chain employs TRBV30 and TRBJ1-1, with D uncertain. Trimming took 1 base from V and 4 from J, leaving 7 bases between them. Germline V gene data show CDR1 as GTSNPN and CDR2 as SVGIG (reference sequence). This CDR3 spans 12 amino acids. The CDR3 DNA sequence: TGTGCCTGGAGTGCCGCAGGCACTGAAGCTTTCTTT. Its translation is CAWSAAGTEAFF.

The chain has TRBV5-4 and TRBJ2-1; 13 bases map to TRBD2. CDR1 and CDR2 from the germline V gene are SGHNT and YYREEE (reference sequence). The CDR3 runs to 15 residues. V trimming: 1 base; J trimming: 14 bases; junction bases outside the gene matches: 9. CDR3 residues: CASSLRTSGGQGEFF. The CDR3 region has the DNA TGTGCCAGCAGCTTGAGGACTAGCGGGGGCCAAGGGGAGTTCTTC. Variable domain in full (rest from reference TRBV5-4 and TRBJ2-1): ETGVTQSPTHLIKTRGQQVTLRCSSQSGHNTVSWYQQALGQGPQFIFQYYREEENGRGNFPPRFSGLQFPNYSSELNVNALELDDSALYLCASSLRTSGGQGEFFGPGTRLTVL.

The chain links TRBV27 to TRBJ2-6; possible D gene TRBD1, 7 bases. The CDR3 is 19 residues long. Looked up from germline, CDR1 is MNHEY and CDR2 is SMNVEV (reference sequence). V was trimmed by 2 bases and J by 1 base, leaving 18 bases between them. The CDR3: CASSLVGAGQKSGANVLTF. CDR3 coding DNA: TGTGCCAGCAGTTTAGTAGGGGCGGGACAGAAATCTGGGGCCAACGTCCTGACTTTC.

The chain has TRBV9 and TRBJ2-7, with a weak D call TRBD1 (7 bases). This CDR3 has 13 residues. Germline CDR1 is SGDLS and CDR2 is YYNGEE. The V end was cut by 2 bases, the J end by 6 bases, with 12 bases between. The CDR3 sequence is CASSVGGQTEQYF. CDR3 nucleotides: TGTGCCAGCAGCGTCGGGGGACAGACCGAGCAGTACTTC.

This rearrangement joins TRBV2 to TRBJ1-2; D not resolved. The V end was cut by 0 bases, the J end by 5 bases, with 4 bases between. Germline-derived CDR1 and CDR2 are SNHLY and FYNNEI. The CDR3 has 12 residues. The CDR3 loop reads CASSEAAYGYTF. DNA of the CDR3: TGTGCCAGCAGTGAAGCTGCGTATGGCTACACCTTC. The full variable domain, its missing parts supplied by reference TRBV2 and TRBJ1-2, is EPEVTQTPSHQVTQMGQEVILRCVPISNHLYFYWYRQILGQKVEFLVSFYNNEISEKSEIFDDQFSVERPDGSNFTLKIRSTKLEDSAMYFCASSEAAYGYTFGSGTRLTVV.

The chain employs TRBV25-1 and TRBJ1-1; maybe TRBD1 (6 bases). This CDR3 is 16 amino acids long. The germline CDR1 and CDR2 sequences are MGHDK and SYGVNS. V lost 1 base and J lost 2, with 14 bases in between. CDR3 protein: CASSELQGEQNTEAFF. The CDR3 DNA reads as TGTGCCAGCAGTGAATTACAGGGAGAACAAAACACTGAAGCTTTCTTT.

This rearrangement joins TRBV4-1 to TRBJ1-1; D is possibly TRBD1 (6 bases). The germline V gene has CDR1 MGHRA and CDR2 YSYEKL. This CDR3 region has 14 residues. Trimming removed 1 base from V and 4 bases from J, with 10 bases in between. CDR3: CASSQGVGGTEAFF. CDR3 DNA sequence: TGCGCCAGCAGCCAAGGCGTAGGGGGCACTGAAGCTTTCTTT.

The chain's CDR3 is CASSRQGARQPQHF. The CDR3 DNA follows: TGTGCCAGCAGTCGACAGGGGGCAAGACAGCCCCAGCATTTT. The V gene is TRBV2, the J gene TRBJ1-5; TRBD1 agrees at 10 bases. The CDR3 contains 14 residues. Germline V gene sequence: CDR1 SNHLY, CDR2 FYNNEI. After removal of 5 bases from V and 7 bases from J, the junction contained 5 bases not matched to a gene.

This clone was observed a few times. The chain employs TRBV5-1 and TRBJ1-1; the match to TRBD1 covers 9 bases. Germline CDR1 is SGHRS and CDR2 is YFSETQ. There are 20 residues in the CDR3. V gave up 2 bases and J gave up 0 bases; unmatched junction bases: 17. This CDR3 reads CASSFSSNQDRGIMNTEAFF. DNA for the CDR3: TGCGCCAGCAGCTTTTCCTCTAACCAAGACAGGGGGATAATGAACACTGAAGCTTTCTTT.

V usage is TRBV27 and J usage is TRBJ1-1; no definite D call. Trimming pared 0 bases from V and 1 base from J, leaving 0 bases between. The CDR3 consists of 12 residues. Germline assignment: CDR1 MNHEY and CDR2 SMNVEV (reference sequence). The CDR3 bases are TGTGCCAGCAGTTTATCGAACACTGAAGCTTTCTTT. It translates to CASSLSNTEAFF.